This TCR beta chain was sequenced during a study of T-cell reconstitution after alpha-beta-depleted transplantation in children. At least ten counts were recorded for this clonotype. With 5 bases clipped from V and 2 bases from J, the junction kept 5 bases outside the gene matches. The CDR3 is made up of 14 amino acids. Germline assignment: CDR1 LNHDA and CDR2 SQIVND (reference sequence). Construction of the TCRbeta library involved unique molecular identifiers. TCRdb redid the calling of the PCR reads with MiXCR, one entry per CDR3 protein. The table records approximately 83,000 distinct CDR3 sequences, approximately 8.4% of them present only once.

The V gene is TRBV19, the J gene TRBJ1-2, with TRBD1 identical over 7 bases. The receptor was derived from a human donor who donated a stem cell graft to a child with congenital amegakaryocytic thrombocytopenia. The sequencing here drew on PBMCs from the stem cell graft donor, taken from the stem cell graft. The CDR3 nucleotides read TGTGCCAGTAGTCAAGGGGGCGCAAACTATGGCTACACCTTC. Its translation: CASSQGGANYGYTF.